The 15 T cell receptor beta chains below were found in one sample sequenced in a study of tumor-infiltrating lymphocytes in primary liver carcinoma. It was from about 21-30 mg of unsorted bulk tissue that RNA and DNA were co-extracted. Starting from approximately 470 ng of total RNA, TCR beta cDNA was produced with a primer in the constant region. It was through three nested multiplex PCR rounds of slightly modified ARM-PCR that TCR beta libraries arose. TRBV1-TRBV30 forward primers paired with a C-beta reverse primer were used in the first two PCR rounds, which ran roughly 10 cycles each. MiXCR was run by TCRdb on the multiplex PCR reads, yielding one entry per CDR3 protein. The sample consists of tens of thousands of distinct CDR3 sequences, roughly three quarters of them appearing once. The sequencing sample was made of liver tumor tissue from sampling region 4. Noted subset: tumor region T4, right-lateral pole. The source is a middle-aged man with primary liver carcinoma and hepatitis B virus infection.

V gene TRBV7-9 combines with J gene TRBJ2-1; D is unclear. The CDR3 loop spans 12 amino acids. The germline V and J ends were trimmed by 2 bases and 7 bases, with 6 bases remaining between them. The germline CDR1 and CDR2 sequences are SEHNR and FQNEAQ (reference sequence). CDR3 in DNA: TGTGCCAGCAGCTTAACGCGGAATGAGCAGTTCTTC. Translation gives CASSLTRNEQFF.

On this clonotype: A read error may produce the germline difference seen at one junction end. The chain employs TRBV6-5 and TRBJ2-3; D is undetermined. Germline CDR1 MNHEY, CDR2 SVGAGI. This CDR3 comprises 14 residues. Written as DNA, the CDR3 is TGTGGCAGCAGTTACGGGCAGGAAACAGATGCGCAGTATTTT. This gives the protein CGSSYGQETDAQYF.

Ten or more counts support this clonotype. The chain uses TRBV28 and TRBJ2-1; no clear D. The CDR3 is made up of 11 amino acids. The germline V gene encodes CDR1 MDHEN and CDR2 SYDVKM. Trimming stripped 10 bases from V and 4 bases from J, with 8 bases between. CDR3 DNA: TGTGCCACCCGCGGTTACAATGAGCAGTTCTTC. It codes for CATRGYNEQFF. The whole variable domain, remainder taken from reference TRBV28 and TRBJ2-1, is DVKVTQSSRYLVKRTGEKVFLECVQDMDHENMFWYRQDPGLGLRLIYFSYDVKMKEKGDIPEGYSVSREKKERFSLILESASTNQTSMYLCATRGYNEQFFGPGTRLTVL.

The DNA for the CDR3 is TGTGCCAGCAGCTTAGTGTTAGCGGTAAACAGTGAGCAGTTCTTC. It translates to CASSLVLAVNSEQFF. The chain joins TRBV11-2 to TRBJ2-1; possible D gene TRBD2, 6 bases. In germline, CDR1 is SGHAT, CDR2 FQNNGV. The V gene lost 1 base and the J gene lost 9 bases, with 16 bases spanning the gap. CDR3 length: 15 amino acids.

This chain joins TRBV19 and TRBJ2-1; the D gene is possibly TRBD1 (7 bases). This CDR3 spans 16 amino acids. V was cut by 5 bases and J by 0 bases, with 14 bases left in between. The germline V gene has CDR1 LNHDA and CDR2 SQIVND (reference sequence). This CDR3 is CASSPPGDSSYNEQFF. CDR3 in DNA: TGTGCCAGTAGTCCCCCGGGGGACAGCTCCTACAATGAGCAGTTCTTC.

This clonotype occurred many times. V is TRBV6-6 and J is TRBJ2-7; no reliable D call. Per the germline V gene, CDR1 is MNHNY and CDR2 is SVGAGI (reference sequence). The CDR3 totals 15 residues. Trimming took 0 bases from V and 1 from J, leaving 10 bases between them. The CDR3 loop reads CASSYSGPRSYEQYF. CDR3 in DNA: TGTGCCAGCAGTTACTCGGGTCCCAGGTCCTACGAGCAGTACTTC.

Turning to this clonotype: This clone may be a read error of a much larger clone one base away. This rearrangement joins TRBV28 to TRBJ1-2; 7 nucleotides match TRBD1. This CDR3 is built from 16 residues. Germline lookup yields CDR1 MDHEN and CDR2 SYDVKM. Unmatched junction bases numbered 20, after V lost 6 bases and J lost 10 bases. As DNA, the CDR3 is TGTGCCAGCAGCACCCAGGGGGGTAGTTATGCGTGGGACTACACCTTC. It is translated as CASSTQGGSYAWDYTF.

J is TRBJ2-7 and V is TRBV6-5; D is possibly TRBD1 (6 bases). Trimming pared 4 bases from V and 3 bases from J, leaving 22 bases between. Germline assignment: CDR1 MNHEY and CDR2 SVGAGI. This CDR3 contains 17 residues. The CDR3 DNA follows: TGTGCCAGCAGTTCCCCCCGGAGAGGGGGAATATACTACGAGCAGTACTTC. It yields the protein CASSSPRRGGIYYEQYF.

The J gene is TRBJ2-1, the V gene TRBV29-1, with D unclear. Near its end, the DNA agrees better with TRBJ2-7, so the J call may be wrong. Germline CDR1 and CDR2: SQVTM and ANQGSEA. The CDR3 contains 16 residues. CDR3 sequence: CSVEWVTIRSYNEQYF. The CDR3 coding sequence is TGCAGCGTTGAATGGGTCACGATTAGATCTTACAATGAGCAGTACTTC.

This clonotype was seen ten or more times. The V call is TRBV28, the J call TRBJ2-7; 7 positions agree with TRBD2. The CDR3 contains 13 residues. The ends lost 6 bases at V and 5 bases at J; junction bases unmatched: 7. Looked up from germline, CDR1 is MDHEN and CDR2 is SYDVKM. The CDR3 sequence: CASRRLAGDEQYF. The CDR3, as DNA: TGTGCCAGCAGACGACTAGCCGGAGACGAGCAGTACTTC.

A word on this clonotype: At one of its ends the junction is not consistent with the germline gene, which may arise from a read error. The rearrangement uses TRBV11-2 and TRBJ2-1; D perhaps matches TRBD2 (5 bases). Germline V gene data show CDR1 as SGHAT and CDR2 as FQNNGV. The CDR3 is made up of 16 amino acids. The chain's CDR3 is CVSSLDIGLALGEQFF. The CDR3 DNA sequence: TGTGTCAGCAGCTTGGATATCGGGCTAGCCTTGGGTGAGCAGTTCTTC.

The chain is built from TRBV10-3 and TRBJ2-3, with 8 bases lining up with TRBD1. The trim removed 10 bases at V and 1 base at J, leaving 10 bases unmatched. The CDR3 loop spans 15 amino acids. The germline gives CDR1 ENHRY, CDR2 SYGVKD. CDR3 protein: CATAPGQARTDTQYF. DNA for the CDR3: TGTGCCACCGCCCCGGGACAGGCTCGCACAGATACGCAGTATTTT.

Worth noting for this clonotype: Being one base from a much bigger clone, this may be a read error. The CDR3 bases are TGTGCCAGCAATTCCCCCGGAAGGTCGGGGCAGCCCCAGCATTTT. This translates into CASNSPGRSGQPQHF. The chain links TRBV28 to TRBJ1-5; D not certain. Germline V lookup: CDR1 MDHEN, CDR2 SYDVKM. This CDR3 has 15 amino acids. Trimming cost V 7 bases and J 7 bases, with 20 bases left between them.

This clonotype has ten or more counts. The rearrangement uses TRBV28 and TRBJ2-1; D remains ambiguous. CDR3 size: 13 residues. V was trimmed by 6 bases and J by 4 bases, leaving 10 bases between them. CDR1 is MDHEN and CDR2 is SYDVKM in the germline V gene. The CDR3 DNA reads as TGTGCCAGCAGGTCGGAGCAGTACAATGAGCAGTTCTTC. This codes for CASRSEQYNEQFF.

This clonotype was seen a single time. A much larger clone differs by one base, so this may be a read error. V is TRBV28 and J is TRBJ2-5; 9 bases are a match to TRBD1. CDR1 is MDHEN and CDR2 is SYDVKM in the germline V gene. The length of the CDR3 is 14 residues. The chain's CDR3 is CASILQGAGETQYF. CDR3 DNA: TGTGCCAGCATTTTACAGGGGGCCGGGGAGACCCAGTACTTC.